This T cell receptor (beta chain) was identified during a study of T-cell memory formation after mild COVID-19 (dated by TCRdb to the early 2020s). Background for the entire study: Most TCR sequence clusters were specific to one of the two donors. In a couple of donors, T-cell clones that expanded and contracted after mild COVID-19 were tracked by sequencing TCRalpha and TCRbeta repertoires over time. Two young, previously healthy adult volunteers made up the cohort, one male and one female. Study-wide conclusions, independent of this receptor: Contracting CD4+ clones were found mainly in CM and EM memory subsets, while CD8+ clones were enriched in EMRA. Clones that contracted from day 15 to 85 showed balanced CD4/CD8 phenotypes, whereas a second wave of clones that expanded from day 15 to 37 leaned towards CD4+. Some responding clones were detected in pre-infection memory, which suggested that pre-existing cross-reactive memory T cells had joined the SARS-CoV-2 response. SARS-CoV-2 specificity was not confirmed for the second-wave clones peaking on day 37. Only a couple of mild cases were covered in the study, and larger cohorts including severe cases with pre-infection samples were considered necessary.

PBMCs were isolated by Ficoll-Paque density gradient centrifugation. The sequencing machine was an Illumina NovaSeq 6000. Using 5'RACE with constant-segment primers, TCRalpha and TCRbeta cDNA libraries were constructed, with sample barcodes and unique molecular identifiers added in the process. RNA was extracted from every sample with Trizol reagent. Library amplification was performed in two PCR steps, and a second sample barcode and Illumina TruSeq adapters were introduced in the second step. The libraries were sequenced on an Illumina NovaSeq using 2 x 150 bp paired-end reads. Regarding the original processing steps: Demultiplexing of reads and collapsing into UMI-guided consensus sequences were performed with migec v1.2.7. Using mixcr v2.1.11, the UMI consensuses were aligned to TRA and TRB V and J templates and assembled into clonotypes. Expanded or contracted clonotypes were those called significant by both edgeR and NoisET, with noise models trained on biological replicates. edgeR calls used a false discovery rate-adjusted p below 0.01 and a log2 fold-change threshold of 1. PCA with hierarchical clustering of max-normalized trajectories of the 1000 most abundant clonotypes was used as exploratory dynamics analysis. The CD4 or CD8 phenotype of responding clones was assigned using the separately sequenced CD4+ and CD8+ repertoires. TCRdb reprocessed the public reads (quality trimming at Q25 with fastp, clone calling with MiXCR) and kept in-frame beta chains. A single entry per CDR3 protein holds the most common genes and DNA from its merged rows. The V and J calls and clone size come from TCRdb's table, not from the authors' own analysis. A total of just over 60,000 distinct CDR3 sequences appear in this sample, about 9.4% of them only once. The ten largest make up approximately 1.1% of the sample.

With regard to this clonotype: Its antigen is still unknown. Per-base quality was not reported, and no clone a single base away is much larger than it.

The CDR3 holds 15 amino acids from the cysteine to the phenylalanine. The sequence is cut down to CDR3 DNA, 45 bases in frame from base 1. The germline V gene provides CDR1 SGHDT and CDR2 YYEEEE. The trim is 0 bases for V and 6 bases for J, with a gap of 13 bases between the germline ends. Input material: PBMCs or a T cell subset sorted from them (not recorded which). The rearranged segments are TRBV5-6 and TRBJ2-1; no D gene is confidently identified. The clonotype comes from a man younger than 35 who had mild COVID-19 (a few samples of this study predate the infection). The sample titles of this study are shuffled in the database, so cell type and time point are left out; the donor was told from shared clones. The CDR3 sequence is CASSLAFRVANEQFF. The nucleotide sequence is TGTGCCAGCAGCTTGGCTTTTAGGGTCGCCAATGAGCAGTTCTTC.